What follows are 13 T cell receptor beta chains derived from one specimen sequenced in a study of T cell responses to AZD1222 COVID-19 vaccine (dated by TCRdb to the early 2020s). Preparation of the library involved the immunoSEQ multiplex PCR assay. In its TCRdb copy, this immuneACCESS table keeps in-frame sequences only and misses some clones. Where compared with another copy, unresolved V genes explain less than half of these, and the others have no known cause. The sample profile shows 100,000 to 150,000 clones; approximately 91% of them were found once. The ten biggest clones cover around 1% of the sample. The sample's time point label, decoded: about 28 days (+/-7) after the second vaccine dose. The starting material was peripheral blood, obtained 28 days after the second AZD1222 dose. These receptors all stem from an adult who received the AZD1222 COVID-19 vaccine.

The rearrangement uses TRBV7-2 and TRBJ2-1; possibly TRBD1 or TRBD2 for D (5 bases each). The V end was cut by 10 bases, the J end by 2 bases, with 12 bases between. The length of the CDR3 is 13 residues. CDR1 and CDR2 from the germline V gene are SGHTA and FQGNSA. The CDR3 region is CATSRGAYNEQFF. Written as DNA, the CDR3 is TGTGCCACCTCGAGAGGGGCCTACAATGAGCAGTTCTTC.

V gene TRBV3-1 (or the pseudogene TRBV3-2) combines with J gene TRBJ2-5; the D is unclear. This CDR3 contains 12 residues. CDR1 is LGHDT, CDR2 YNNKEL, per germline (reference sequence). Trimming removed 2 bases at V and 4 bases at J, with 5 bases between. CDR3 nucleotides: TGTGCCAGCAGCCAATTCTCAGAGACCCAGTACTTC. Amino acid sequence: CASSQFSETQYF.

This chain uses TRBV6-4 with TRBJ2-6; D is undetermined. The CDR3 has 15 amino acids. Trimming took off 3 bases at V and 4 bases at J, with 10 bases between the two ends. Germline-derived CDR1 and CDR2 are MRHNA and SNTAGT. CDR3 in amino acids: CASSEVGNGANVLTF. CDR3 bases: TGTGCCAGCAGTGAAGTGGGGAACGGGGCCAACGTCCTGACTTTC.

The chain carries TRBV24-1 and TRBJ2-2; 7 bases agree with TRBD1. With V trimmed by 3 bases and J by 2 bases, 5 bases remained unmatched. In germline, CDR1 is KGHDR, CDR2 SFDVKD. This CDR3 region has 16 residues. The CDR3 region is CATSDPRQGNTGELFF. The CDR3 DNA reads TGTGCCACCAGTGATCCAAGACAGGGAAACACCGGGGAGCTGTTTTTT.

The chain recombines TRBV19 with TRBJ1-5; D is uncertain. CDR3 length equals 16 residues. The V gene's germline CDR1 is LNHDA and CDR2 SQIVND (reference sequence). Trimming took 4 bases from V and 0 from J, leaving 13 bases between them. The CDR3 spells CASSTLMDFSNQPQHF. CDR3 coding DNA: TGTGCCAGTAGTACCCTGATGGATTTTAGCAATCAGCCCCAGCATTTT. The whole variable domain, remainder taken from reference TRBV19 and TRBJ1-5, is DGGITQSPKYLFRKEGQNVTLSCEQNLNHDAMYWYRQDPGQGLRLIYYSQIVNDFQKGDIAEGYSVSREKKESFPLTVTSAQKNPTAFYLCASSTLMDFSNQPQHFGDGTRLSIL.

The V and J genes are TRBV7-8 and TRBJ2-5; 9 bases map to TRBD1. V lost 5 bases to trimming and J lost 2 bases; unmatched junction nucleotides: 6. The V gene's germline CDR1 is SGHVS and CDR2 FQNEAQ. The CDR3 consists of 15 residues. DNA for the CDR3: TGTGCCAGCAGCCAACAGGGGGCTATACAAGAGACCCAGTACTTC. Protein: CASSQQGAIQETQYF.

The chain carries TRBV21-1 and TRBJ2-5; TRBD2 was called by the table and not checked on the DNA. TRBV21-1 is noted as a pseudogene. The CDR3 sequence is 18 residues long. The CDR3 nucleotides are TGTGCCAGCAGCAAGAAGCGGGAACGGGAGAGGGAACAAGAGACCCAGTACTTC. Translating it yields CASSKKREREREQETQYF.

In this sample, this clone turned up a few times. V gene TRBV19 combines with J gene TRBJ1-1, with 9 bases lining up with TRBD1. Trimming at V came to 4 bases and at J to 1 base, leaving 4 bases not matched to a gene. CDR1 and CDR2 (germline): LNHDA, SQIVND (reference sequence). The CDR3 consists of 15 residues. CDR3 protein: CASSKGDRANTEAFF. The CDR3 coding sequence is TGTGCCAGTAGTAAGGGGGACAGGGCGAACACTGAAGCTTTCTTT. Variable domain in full (rest from reference TRBV19 and TRBJ1-1): DGGITQSPKYLFRKEGQNVTLSCEQNLNHDAMYWYRQDPGQGLRLIYYSQIVNDFQKGDIAEGYSVSREKKESFPLTVTSAQKNPTAFYLCASSKGDRANTEAFFGQGTRLTVV.

V is TRBV19 and J is TRBJ1-4, with 8 bases lining up with TRBD1. Trimming at V came to 8 bases and at J to 8 bases, leaving 10 bases not matched to a gene. Germline CDR1 is LNHDA and CDR2 is SQIVND (reference sequence). CDR3 length: 14 amino acids. Written as DNA, the CDR3 is TGTGCCAGTGCCTTGGACAGGGCCAACGAAAAACTGTTTTTT. Amino acids: CASALDRANEKLFF.

This clone showed up just once. The rearrangement joins TRBV28 to TRBJ1-6; TRBD1 agrees at 7 bases. The CDR3 totals 15 residues. The junction had 4 bases not matched to a gene; V was cut back by 1 base and J by 7 bases. Germline CDR1 reads MDHEN; CDR2 reads SYDVKM. This CDR3 is CASSLLGGWNSPLHF. CDR3 coding DNA: TGTGCCAGCAGTTTATTAGGGGGCTGGAATTCACCCCTCCACTTT.

The genes are TRBV19 and TRBJ1-1, with TRBD1 matching 10 bases. Germline V gene sequence: CDR1 LNHDA, CDR2 SQIVND (reference sequence). The CDR3 length is 14 residues. J lost 11 bases, V lost 6 bases, and 12 bases had no gene match. The DNA for the CDR3 is TGTGCCAGTAGCATCCAGACAGGGGGCTTCCGGGCTTTCTTT. Translation gives CASSIQTGGFRAFF.

The chain employs TRBV3-1 (or the pseudogene TRBV3-2) and TRBJ2-7; tentatively, D is TRBD2 (5 bases). Germline CDR1 reads LGHDT; CDR2 reads YNNKEL (reference sequence). Trimming took 5 bases from V and 3 from J, leaving 20 bases between them. The CDR3 runs to 16 residues. The CDR3 region is CASSWALSSWGYEQYF. For the CDR3, the DNA is TGTGCCAGCAGCTGGGCCCTCTCTAGCTGGGGCTACGAGCAGTACTTC.

This clone was found once. The chain carries TRBV5-4 and TRBJ1-3; D might be TRBD1 (5 bases). Germline assignment: CDR1 SGHNT and CDR2 YYREEE (reference sequence). There are 16 residues in the CDR3. V was pared by 4 bases and J by 3 bases, with 17 bases between. The CDR3 bases are TGTGCCAGCAGCCGGGGACTCATTGGGAATGGAAACACCATATATTTT. Its protein product is CASSRGLIGNGNTIYF.